These 14 T cell receptor beta chains came from one sample sequenced in a study of identifying expanded T cells in peripheral blood. Data came from immunoSEQ multiplex PCR; TCRdb stores just in-frame clones and leaves some out. The sample consists of around 100,000 clones, approximately 88% of them appearing once. Sequencing was carried out using blood. All receptors come from a person aged 18 to 75 in good health.

J is TRBJ1-1 and V is TRBV7-9; possibly TRBD1 for D (5 bases). The V end was cut by 1 base, the J end by 0 bases, with 9 bases between. Germline loops: CDR1 SEHNR, CDR2 FQNEAQ (reference sequence). The CDR3 covers 15 residues. The CDR3 DNA is TGTGCCAGCAGCTTAGTTCGGGGCCTGAACACTGAAGCTTTCTTT. It is translated as CASSLVRGLNTEAFF.

The V and J genes are TRBV21-1 and TRBJ2-7; the D call of TRBD1 is as the table states it, not checked on the DNA. TRBV21-1 is labeled a pseudogene. CDR3 length: 14 residues. CDR3 sequence (DNA): TGTGCCAGCAGCAAAGCCCGATTAGGGGCCGAGCAGTACTTC. Protein product: CASSKARLGAEQYF.

The chain joins TRBV7-9 to TRBJ2-5; possibly TRBD2 for D (5 bases). V gave up 7 bases and J gave up 0 bases, with 12 bases separating them. The CDR3 consists of 14 residues. Germline V gives CDR1 SEHNR, CDR2 FQNEAQ (reference sequence). The CDR3 here is CASISPGNQETQYF. The DNA of the CDR3 is TGTGCCAGCATCTCTCCGGGGAACCAAGAGACCCAGTACTTC.

The chain uses TRBV28 and TRBJ2-5; either TRBD1 or TRBD2 may supply D (6 bases each). Germline CDR1 and CDR2: MDHEN and SYDVKM. This CDR3 spans 16 amino acids. Trimming took 8 bases from V and 5 from J, leaving 24 bases between them. In nucleotides, the CDR3 is TGTGCCAGCCAACCTGACGGGACACTCGCGGGGGAGACCCAGTACTTC. Translating gives CASQPDGTLAGETQYF.

This clone has just a few counts. V gene TRBV7-3 combines with J gene TRBJ2-1; a possible D gene is TRBD2 (6 bases). V shed 0 bases and J shed 3 bases, with 9 bases lying between them. Germline V gene data show CDR1 as SGHTA and CDR2 as FQGTGA. CDR3 length: 15 residues. CDR3 DNA sequence: TGTGCCAGCAGCTTAACTGGCGGGAACTACAATGAGCAGTTCTTC. As protein: CASSLTGGNYNEQFF. Variable domain in full (rest from reference TRBV7-3 and TRBJ2-1): GAGVSQTPSNKVTEKGKYVELRCDPISGHTALYWYRQSLGQGPEFLIYFQGTGAADDSGLPNDRFFAVRPEGSVSTLKIQRTERGDSAVYLCASSLTGGNYNEQFFGPGTRLTVL.

This clone was counted a single time. The rearrangement links TRBV6-5 to TRBJ2-5, with D tentatively TRBD1 or TRBD2 (6 bases each). V was trimmed by 6 bases and J by 11 bases, leaving 22 bases between them. This CDR3 comprises 14 residues. Germline V gene lookup returns CDR1 MNHEY and CDR2 SVGAGI. The CDR3 reads CASSLDSPSGEQYF. In DNA form, the CDR3 reads TGTGCCAGCAGCCTGGACAGCCCGTCGGGAGAGCAGTACTTC.

The rearrangement links TRBV2 to TRBJ2-2; D may be TRBD2 (5 bases). The CDR3 sequence is 15 residues long. Deletions cut 5 bases from V and 1 base from J, with 11 bases between. CDR1 and CDR2 (germline): SNHLY, FYNNEI. The CDR3: CASSKDWENTGELFF. CDR3 nucleotide sequence: TGTGCCAGCAGTAAGGACTGGGAGAACACCGGGGAGCTGTTTTTT.

The chain combines TRBV6-1 with TRBJ1-1; D may be TRBD1 (5 bases). Per germline, CDR1 MNHNS and CDR2 SASEGT. This CDR3 is 14 amino acids long. Trimming pared 3 bases from V and 1 base from J, leaving 9 bases between. The CDR3 loop is CASSDLTENTEAFF. The CDR3, as DNA: TGTGCCAGCAGTGACCTGACAGAGAACACTGAAGCTTTCTTT.

The chain has TRBV5-5 and TRBJ2-7, with unresolved D. The CDR3 is made up of 12 amino acids. Trimming shortened V by 4 bases and J by 3 bases, and 8 bases separated the two germline ends. CDR1 is SGHKS, CDR2 YYEKEE, per germline (reference sequence). CDR3 sequence: CASSLGGYEQYF. The CDR3 nucleotides read TGTGCCAGCAGCCTCGGCGGCTACGAGCAGTACTTC.

The chain is built from TRBV27 and TRBJ1-1; D call uncertain. This CDR3 contains 14 residues. In germline, CDR1 is MNHEY, CDR2 SMNVEV (reference sequence). V was shortened by 4 bases and J by 1 base, with 10 bases between the two germline ends. The CDR3 DNA is TGTGCCAGCAGTTCTCACACCAGGAACACTGAAGCTTTCTTT. Translating gives CASSSHTRNTEAFF.

The chain couples TRBV7-9 to TRBJ2-1; 13 bases are shared with TRBD2. This CDR3 is built from 16 residues. Germline loops: CDR1 SEHNR, CDR2 FQNEAQ (reference sequence). With 1 base clipped from V and 7 bases from J, the junction kept 4 bases outside the gene matches. This CDR3 reads CASSLGILAGGNEQFF. The CDR3 DNA reads as TGTGCCAGCAGCTTAGGCATACTAGCGGGAGGGAATGAGCAGTTCTTC.

This chain connects TRBV12-5 to TRBJ2-1; TRBD2 aligns across 7 bases. Losses at the gene ends were 9 bases for V and 8 bases for J; bases not matched to a gene: 19. The germline V gene has CDR1 LGHNT and CDR2 FRNRAP. This CDR3 has 16 residues. The CDR3 DNA is TGTGCTAGCCCCCTCGTAGAACCTTATGCGGGGGATGAGCAGTTCTTC. Protein product: CASPLVEPYAGDEQFF.

In this sample, this clone turned up a few times. The rearrangement links TRBV6-1 to TRBJ1-2; unclear D gene. The V and J ends lost 1 base and 0 bases respectively, with 15 bases between them. The CDR3 loop spans 17 amino acids. Per the germline V gene, CDR1 is MNHNS and CDR2 is SASEGT. The CDR3 spells CASSEVGRKLANYGYTF. The CDR3 coding sequence is TGTGCCAGCAGTGAAGTGGGCAGAAAACTAGCTAACTATGGCTACACCTTC.

This sequence joins TRBV5-1 and TRBJ2-3; 7 positions agree with TRBD1. Germline V CDR1 and CDR2: SGHRS, YFSETQ. J was trimmed by 0 bases and V by 4 bases; bases with no gene match: 2. This CDR3 has 14 residues. The CDR3 spells CASSPDRSTDTQYF. CDR3 coding DNA: TGCGCCAGCAGCCCGGACAGGAGCACAGATACGCAGTATTTT. Drawing the rest from reference TRBV5-1 and TRBJ2-3, the complete variable domain is KAGVTQTPRYLIKTRGQQVTLSCSPISGHRSVSWYQQTPGQGLQFLFEYFSETQRNKGNFPGRFSGRQFSNSRSEMNVSTLELGDSALYLCASSPDRSTDTQYFGPGTRLTVL.